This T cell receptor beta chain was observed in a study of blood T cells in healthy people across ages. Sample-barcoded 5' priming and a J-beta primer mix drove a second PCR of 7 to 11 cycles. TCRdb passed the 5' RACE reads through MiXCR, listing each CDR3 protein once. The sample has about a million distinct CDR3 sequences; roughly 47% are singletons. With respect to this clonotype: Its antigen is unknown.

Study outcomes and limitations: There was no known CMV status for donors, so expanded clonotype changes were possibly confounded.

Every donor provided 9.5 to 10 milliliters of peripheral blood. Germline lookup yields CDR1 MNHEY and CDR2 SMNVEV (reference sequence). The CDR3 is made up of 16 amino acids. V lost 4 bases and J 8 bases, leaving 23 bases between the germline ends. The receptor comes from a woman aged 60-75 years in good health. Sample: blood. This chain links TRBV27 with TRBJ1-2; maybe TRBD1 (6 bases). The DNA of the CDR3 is TGTGCCAGCAGTTCACCCGACAGGATAATCCGCAGGGGCTACACCTTC. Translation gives CASSSPDRIIRRGYTF.